The 15 T cell receptor beta chains below come from one sample, sequenced in a study of cytomegalovirus exposure and HLA in healthy donors. The PCR used 60 Vbeta and 13 Jbeta primers. The table came from immunoSEQ multiplex PCR; TCRdb's copy has only in-frame clones and leaves some out. The table lists 180,000 or so clones, more than 70% of them singletons. Sequencing input: PBMCs. Receptors originate from a woman aged 35 to 49 in good health and CMV-seropositive.

This clone was seen a few times. The limits of the CDR3 on the DNA are not certain, so only TCRdb's listed CDR3 is given. The J gene is TRBJ2-7, the V gene TRBV21-1; TRBD1 is taken as the D call from the table, unchecked against the DNA. TRBV21-1 is tagged as a pseudogene. From its first to its last residue, the CDR3 has 14 amino acids. CDR3 in amino acids: CASSKVGQGTEQYF.

Notes on this clone: One end of the junction does not line up with germline, which may come from a read error. This chain uses TRBV7-7 with TRBJ2-5, with D maybe TRBD2 (5 bases). Germline CDR1 is SSHAT and CDR2 is FNYEAQ (reference sequence). The CDR3 runs 14 residues. The chain's CDR3 is CASSLSGNQETQYF. In DNA, the CDR3 is TGTGCTAGCAGCTTATCCGGGAATCAAGAGACCCAGTACTTC.

The V and J genes are TRBV25-1 and TRBJ2-7, with 10 bases fitting TRBD1. The germline V gene has CDR1 MGHDK and CDR2 SYGVNS. The CDR3 has 16 amino acids. Trimming removed 5 bases from V and 0 bases from J; junction bases left unmatched: 7. The CDR3 DNA sequence: TGTGCCAGCAGTCAGACGGGACAGGGGCACTCCTACGAGCAGTACTTC. It yields the protein CASSQTGQGHSYEQYF.

The chain uses TRBV30 and TRBJ2-3, with a weak D call TRBD1 (5 bases). CDR3 length equals 11 residues. V lost 4 bases, J lost 3 bases, and 5 bases lay in between. CDR1 and CDR2 from the germline V gene are GTSNPN and SVGIG (reference sequence). In DNA, the CDR3 is TGTGCCTGGACAGGGACAGATACGCAGTATTTT. It translates to CAWTGTDTQYF.

V usage is TRBV27 and J usage is TRBJ1-1; no definite D call. The ends were cut back, 11 bases at V and 0 bases at J, with 13 bases in the middle. Germline assignment: CDR1 MNHEY and CDR2 SMNVEV (reference sequence). The CDR3 runs 13 residues. The CDR3 DNA sequence: TGTGCCGTACACAGATCTATGAACACTGAAGCTTTCTTT. Protein product: CAVHRSMNTEAFF.

This rearrangement joins TRBV7-2 to TRBJ1-1; D may be TRBD1 (5 bases). The CDR3 is 16 amino acids. Germline V gene data show CDR1 as SGHTA and CDR2 as FQGNSA. The ends were cut back, 2 bases at V and 4 bases at J, with 17 bases in the middle. The CDR3 loop is CASSLIVSGLSTEAFF. The CDR3 DNA sequence: TGTGCCAGCAGCTTAATCGTTTCAGGGTTGAGCACTGAAGCTTTCTTT.

CDR3 in amino acids: CASSLGGSGARGPGYF. In DNA, the CDR3 is TGTGCCAGCAGCTTAGGCGGTAGCGGGGCTCGGGGGCCAGGGTATTTT. The chain has TRBV7-3 and TRBJ2-3, with 8 positions matching TRBD2. The CDR3 contains 16 residues. Germline values: CDR1 SGHTA, CDR2 FQGTGA. Trimming at V came to 2 bases and at J to 14 bases, leaving 18 bases not matched to a gene.

The chain links TRBV28 to TRBJ1-2; D call uncertain. The V and J ends lost 6 bases and 6 bases respectively, with 14 bases between them. The CDR3 runs to 13 residues. Looked up from germline, CDR1 is MDHEN and CDR2 is SYDVKM. The CDR3 sequence is CASRPPRHNGYTF. In nucleotides, the CDR3 is TGTGCCAGCAGACCCCCCAGGCACAATGGCTACACCTTC.

The chain links TRBV27 to TRBJ2-7, with 9 bases lining up with TRBD2. In germline, CDR1 is MNHEY, CDR2 SMNVEV (reference sequence). This CDR3 is 18 amino acids long. V dropped 6 bases and J dropped 0; count of bases not matched to a gene: 15. The CDR3 DNA reads as TGTGCCAGCAGGAAGCAGTTTAACCCTAGCGGGAACTCCTACGAGCAGTACTTC. Amino acid sequence: CASRKQFNPSGNSYEQYF.

The CDR3 bases are TGTGCCAGCAGTTTGCGCGACACCGGGGAGCTGTTTTTT. Translation: CASSLRDTGELFF. V and J are TRBV25-1 and TRBJ2-2; D gene ambiguous. V lost 5 bases and J lost 3, with 7 bases in between. The CDR3 length is 13 residues. Germline V gives CDR1 MGHDK, CDR2 SYGVNS. Full variable domain (missing parts from reference TRBV25-1 and TRBJ2-2): EADIYQTPRYLVIGTGKKITLECSQTMGHDKMYWYQQDPGMELHLIHYSYGVNSTEKGDLSSESTVSRIRTEHFPLTLESARPSHTSQYLCASSLRDTGELFFGEGSRLTVL.

This chain links TRBV29-1 with TRBJ2-1; 8 bases line up with TRBD2. Germline V lookup: CDR1 SQVTM, CDR2 ANQGSEA. CDR3 length: 13 amino acids. V was pared by 6 bases and J by 3 bases, with 4 bases of the junction left unmatched. This chain's CDR3 is CSVCSGNYNEQFF. CDR3 DNA: TGCAGCGTATGTAGCGGGAACTACAATGAGCAGTTCTTC.

This chain joins TRBV18 and TRBJ2-1, with 8 bases matching TRBD2. Germline V gene data show CDR1 as KGHSH and CDR2 as LQKENI. J lost 0 bases, V lost 5 bases, and 6 bases had no gene match. CDR3 length equals 16 residues. CDR3 DNA sequence: TGTGCCAGCTCAGGGGGAGGGACTAGCTCCTACAATGAGCAGTTCTTC. Its translation is CASSGGGTSSYNEQFF.

The V call is TRBV10-3, the J call TRBJ2-5; 11 nucleotides agree with TRBD1. Per germline, CDR1 ENHRY and CDR2 SYGVKD. V lost 6 bases, J lost 1 base, and 4 bases stayed unmatched. This CDR3 comprises 15 residues. Written as DNA, the CDR3 is TGTGCCATCAGAAGGGGGACAGGGGGCCAAGAGACCCAGTACTTC. The encoded protein is CAIRRGTGGQETQYF.

The chain links TRBV19 to TRBJ2-1; 10 bases match TRBD2. The CDR3 loop spans 15 amino acids. J lost 5 bases, V lost 8 bases, and 9 bases had no gene match. The V gene's germline CDR1 is LNHDA and CDR2 SQIVND (reference sequence). CDR3 amino acids: CASSSGRGGHNEQFF. CDR3 nucleotides: TGTGCCAGTTCGAGCGGGAGGGGGGGTCACAATGAGCAGTTCTTC.

The chain uses TRBV6-5 and TRBJ2-2, with D possibly being TRBD1 (5 bases). V lost 3 bases to trimming and J lost 5 bases, with 13 bases between them. In germline, CDR1 is MNHEY, CDR2 SVGAGI. The length of the CDR3 is 15 residues. CDR3 region: CASSYQQGRTGELFF. In nucleotides, the CDR3 is TGTGCCAGCAGTTATCAGCAGGGAAGAACCGGGGAGCTGTTTTTT.